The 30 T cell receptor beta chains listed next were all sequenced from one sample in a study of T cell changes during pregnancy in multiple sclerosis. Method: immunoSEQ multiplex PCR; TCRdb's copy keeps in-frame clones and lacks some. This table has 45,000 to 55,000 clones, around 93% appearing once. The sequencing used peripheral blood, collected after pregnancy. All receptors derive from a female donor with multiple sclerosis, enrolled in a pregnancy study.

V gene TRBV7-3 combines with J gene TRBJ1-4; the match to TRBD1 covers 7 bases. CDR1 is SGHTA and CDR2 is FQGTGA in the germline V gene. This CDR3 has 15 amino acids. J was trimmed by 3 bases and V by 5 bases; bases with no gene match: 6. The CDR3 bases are TGTGCCAGCAGCCCCCAGACAGGGCCTAATGAAAAACTGTTTTTT. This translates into CASSPQTGPNEKLFF.

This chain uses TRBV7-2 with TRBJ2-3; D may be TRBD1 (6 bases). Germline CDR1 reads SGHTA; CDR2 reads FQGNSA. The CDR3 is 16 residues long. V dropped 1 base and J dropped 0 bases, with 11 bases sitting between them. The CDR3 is CASSLVGATSTDTQYF. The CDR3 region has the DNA TGTGCCAGCAGCTTAGTGGGGGCAACTAGCACAGATACGCAGTATTTT.

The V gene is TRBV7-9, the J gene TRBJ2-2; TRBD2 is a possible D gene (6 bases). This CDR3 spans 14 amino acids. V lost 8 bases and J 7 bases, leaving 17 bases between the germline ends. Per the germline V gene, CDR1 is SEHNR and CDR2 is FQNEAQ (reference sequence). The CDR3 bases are TGTGCCAGCGCCGTGGAGGGTTTGAGCGGGGAGCTGTTTTTT. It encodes CASAVEGLSGELFF.

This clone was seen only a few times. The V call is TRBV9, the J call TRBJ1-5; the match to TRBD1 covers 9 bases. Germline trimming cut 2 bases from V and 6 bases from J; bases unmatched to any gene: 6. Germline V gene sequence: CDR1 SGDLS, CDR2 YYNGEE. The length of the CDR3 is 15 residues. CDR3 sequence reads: CASSVGTGIFQPQHF. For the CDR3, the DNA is TGTGCCAGCAGCGTCGGGACAGGGATCTTTCAGCCCCAGCATTTT.

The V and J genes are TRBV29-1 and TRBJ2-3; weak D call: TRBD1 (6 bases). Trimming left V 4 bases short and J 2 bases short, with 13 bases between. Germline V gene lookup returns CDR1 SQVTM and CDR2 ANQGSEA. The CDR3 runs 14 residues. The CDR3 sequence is CSVGGTLLTDTQYF. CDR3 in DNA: TGCAGCGTTGGGGGGACACTACTCACAGATACGCAGTATTTT.

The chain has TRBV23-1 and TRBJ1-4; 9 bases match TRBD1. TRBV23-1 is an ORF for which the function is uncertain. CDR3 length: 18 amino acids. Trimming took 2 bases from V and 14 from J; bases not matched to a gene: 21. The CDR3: CASSQAPAHRGPMIKLFF. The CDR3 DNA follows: TGCGCCAGCAGTCAAGCCCCAGCCCACAGGGGGCCGATGATAAAGCTGTTTTTT.

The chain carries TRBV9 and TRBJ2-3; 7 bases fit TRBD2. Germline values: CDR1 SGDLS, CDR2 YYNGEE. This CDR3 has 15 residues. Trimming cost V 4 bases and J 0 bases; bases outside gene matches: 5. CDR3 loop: CASSTQRGSTDTQYF. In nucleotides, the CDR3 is TGTGCCAGCAGCACCCAGCGGGGAAGCACAGATACGCAGTATTTT. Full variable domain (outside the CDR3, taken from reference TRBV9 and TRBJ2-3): DSGVTQTPKHLITATGQRVTLRCSPRSGDLSVYWYQQSLDQGLQFLIQYYNGEERAKGNILERFSAQQFPDLHSELNLSSLELGDSALYFCASSTQRGSTDTQYFGPGTRLTVL.

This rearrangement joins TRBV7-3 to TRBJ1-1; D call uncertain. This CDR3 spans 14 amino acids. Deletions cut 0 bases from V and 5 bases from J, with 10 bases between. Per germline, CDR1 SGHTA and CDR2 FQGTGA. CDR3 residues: CASSLTGSRTEAFF. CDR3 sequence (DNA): TGTGCCAGCAGCTTAACAGGGAGTAGAACTGAAGCTTTCTTT.

Here the CDR3 DNA reads TGTGCCATCAGGGCCCAGGGCGAGCAGTACTTC. This gives the protein CAIRAQGEQYF. This chain uses TRBV10-3 with TRBJ2-7; perhaps TRBD1 as D (5 bases). Germline V gene sequence: CDR1 ENHRY, CDR2 SYGVKD. CDR3 length: 11 residues. Trimming took off 6 bases at V and 6 bases at J, with 9 bases between the two ends.

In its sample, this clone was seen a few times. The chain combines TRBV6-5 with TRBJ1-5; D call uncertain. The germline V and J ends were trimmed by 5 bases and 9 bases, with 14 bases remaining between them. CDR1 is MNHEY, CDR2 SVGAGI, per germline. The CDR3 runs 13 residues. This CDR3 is CASSPLSRRPQHF. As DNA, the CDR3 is TGTGCCAGCAGTCCCCTGAGTCGCCGGCCCCAGCATTTT.

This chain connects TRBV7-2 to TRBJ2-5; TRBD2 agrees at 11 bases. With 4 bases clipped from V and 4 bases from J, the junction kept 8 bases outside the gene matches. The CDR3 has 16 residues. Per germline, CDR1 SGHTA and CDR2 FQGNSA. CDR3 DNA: TGTGCCAGCAGCTCGCTAGCGGGGGGAGGGTTAGAGACCCAGTACTTC. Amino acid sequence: CASSSLAGGGLETQYF.

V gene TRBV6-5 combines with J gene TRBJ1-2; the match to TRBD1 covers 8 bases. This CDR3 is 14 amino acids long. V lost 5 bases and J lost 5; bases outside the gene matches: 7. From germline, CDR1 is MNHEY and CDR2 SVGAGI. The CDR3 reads CASSIRRQGYGYTF. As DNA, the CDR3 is TGTGCCAGCAGTATACGCCGACAGGGGTATGGCTACACCTTC.

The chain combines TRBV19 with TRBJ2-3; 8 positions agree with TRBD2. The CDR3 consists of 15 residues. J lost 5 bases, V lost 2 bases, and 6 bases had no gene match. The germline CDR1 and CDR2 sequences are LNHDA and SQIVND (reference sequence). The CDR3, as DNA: TGTGCCAGTAGTATACGGGGGGGCCTTGGAGATACGCAGTATTTT. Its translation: CASSIRGGLGDTQYF.

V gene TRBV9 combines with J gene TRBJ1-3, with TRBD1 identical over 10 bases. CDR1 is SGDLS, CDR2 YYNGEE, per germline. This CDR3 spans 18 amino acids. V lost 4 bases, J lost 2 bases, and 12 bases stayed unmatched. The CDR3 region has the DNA TGTGCCAGCAGCCCTATTCGACAGGGGGCGCCGGCTGGAAACACCATATATTTT. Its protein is CASSPIRQGAPAGNTIYF.

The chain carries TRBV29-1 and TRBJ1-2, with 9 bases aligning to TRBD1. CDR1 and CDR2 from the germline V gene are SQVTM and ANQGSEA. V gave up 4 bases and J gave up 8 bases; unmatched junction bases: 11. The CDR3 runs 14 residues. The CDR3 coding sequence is TGCAGCGTTGGGGGGACAGGGTCACCGGGGGGCTACACCTTC. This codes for CSVGGTGSPGGYTF.

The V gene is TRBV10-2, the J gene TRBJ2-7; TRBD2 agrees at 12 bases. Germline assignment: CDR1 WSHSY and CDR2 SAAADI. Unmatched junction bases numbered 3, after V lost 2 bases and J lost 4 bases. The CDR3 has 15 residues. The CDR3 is CASSEGLAGLYEQYF. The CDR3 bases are TGCGCCAGCAGTGAGGGACTAGCGGGGTTATACGAGCAGTACTTC.

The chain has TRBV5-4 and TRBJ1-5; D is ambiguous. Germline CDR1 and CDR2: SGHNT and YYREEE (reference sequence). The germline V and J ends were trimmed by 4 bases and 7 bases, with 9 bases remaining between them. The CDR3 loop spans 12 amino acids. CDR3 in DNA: TGTGCCAGCAGCGAACTAGACCAGCCCCAGCATTTT. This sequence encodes CASSELDQPQHF.

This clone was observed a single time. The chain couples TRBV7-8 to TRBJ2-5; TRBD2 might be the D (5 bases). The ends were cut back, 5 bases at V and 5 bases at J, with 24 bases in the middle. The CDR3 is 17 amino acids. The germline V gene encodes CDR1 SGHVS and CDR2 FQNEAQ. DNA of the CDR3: TGTGCCAGCAGCCCCCCGTTGAGACTAAACCCCAGGGAGACCCAGTACTTC. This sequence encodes CASSPPLRLNPRETQYF.

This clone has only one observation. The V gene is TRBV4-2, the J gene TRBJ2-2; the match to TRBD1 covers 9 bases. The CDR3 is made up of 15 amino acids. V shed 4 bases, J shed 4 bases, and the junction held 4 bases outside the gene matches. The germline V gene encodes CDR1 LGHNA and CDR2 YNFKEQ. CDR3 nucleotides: TGTGCCAGCAGCCCGCGACAGGGGGGCACCGGGGAGCTGTTTTTT. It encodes CASSPRQGGTGELFF.

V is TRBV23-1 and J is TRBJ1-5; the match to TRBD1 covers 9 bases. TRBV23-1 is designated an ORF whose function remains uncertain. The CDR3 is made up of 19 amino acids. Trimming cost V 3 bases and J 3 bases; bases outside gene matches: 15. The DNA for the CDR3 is TGCGCCAGCAGTCATAGGTCCGGGAACGGGACAGGGAACAATCAGCCCCAGCATTTT. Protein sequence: CASSHRSGNGTGNNQPQHF.

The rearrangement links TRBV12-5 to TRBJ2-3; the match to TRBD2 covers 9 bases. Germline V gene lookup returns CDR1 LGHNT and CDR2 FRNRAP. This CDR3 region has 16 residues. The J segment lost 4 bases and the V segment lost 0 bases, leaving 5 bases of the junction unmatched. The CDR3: CASGLVLAGVSDTQYF. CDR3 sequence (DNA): TGTGCTAGTGGTTTGGTACTAGCGGGCGTTTCAGATACGCAGTATTTT.

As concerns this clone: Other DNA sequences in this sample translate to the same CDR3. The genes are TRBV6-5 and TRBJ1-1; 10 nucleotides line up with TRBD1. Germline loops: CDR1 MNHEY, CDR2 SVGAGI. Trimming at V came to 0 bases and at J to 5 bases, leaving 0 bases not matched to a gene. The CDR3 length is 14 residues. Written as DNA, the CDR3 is TGTGCCAGCAGTTACTCGGACAGGGGGACTGAAGCTTTCTTT. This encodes CASSYSDRGTEAFF.

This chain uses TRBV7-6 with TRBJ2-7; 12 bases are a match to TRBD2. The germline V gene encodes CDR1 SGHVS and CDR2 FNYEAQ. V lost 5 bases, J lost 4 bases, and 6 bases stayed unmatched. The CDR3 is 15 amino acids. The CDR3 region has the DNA TGTGCCAGCAGCGCTGCTAGCGGGGGGGGATACGAGCAGTACTTC. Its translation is CASSAASGGGYEQYF.

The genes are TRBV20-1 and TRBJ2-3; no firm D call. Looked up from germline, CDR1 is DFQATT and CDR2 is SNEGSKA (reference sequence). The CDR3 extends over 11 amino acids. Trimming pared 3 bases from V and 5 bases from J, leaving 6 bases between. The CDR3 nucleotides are TGCAGTGCTAGCCTAGAAGATACGCAGTATTTT. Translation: CSASLEDTQYF.

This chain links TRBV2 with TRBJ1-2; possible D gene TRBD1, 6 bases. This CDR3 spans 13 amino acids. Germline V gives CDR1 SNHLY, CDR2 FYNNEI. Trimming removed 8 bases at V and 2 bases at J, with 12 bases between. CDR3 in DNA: TGTGCCAGCTCCCGGGACATAAACTATGGCTACACCTTC. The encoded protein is CASSRDINYGYTF.

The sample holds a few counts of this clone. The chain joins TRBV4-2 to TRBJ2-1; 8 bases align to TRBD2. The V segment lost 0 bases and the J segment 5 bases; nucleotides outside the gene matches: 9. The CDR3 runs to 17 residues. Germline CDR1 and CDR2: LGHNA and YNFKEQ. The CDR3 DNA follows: TGTGCCAGCAGCCAAGACCTAGCGGGCGAACCAAACAATGAGCAGTTCTTC. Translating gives CASSQDLAGEPNNEQFF.

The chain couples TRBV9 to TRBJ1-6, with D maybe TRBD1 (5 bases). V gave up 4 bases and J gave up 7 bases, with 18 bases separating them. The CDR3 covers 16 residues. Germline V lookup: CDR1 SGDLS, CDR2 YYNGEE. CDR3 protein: CASSLGGKGNNSPLHF. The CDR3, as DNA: TGTGCCAGCAGCCTGGGGGGGAAGGGAAACAATTCACCCCTCCACTTT. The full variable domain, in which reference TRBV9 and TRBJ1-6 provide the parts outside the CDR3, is DSGVTQTPKHLITATGQRVTLRCSPRSGDLSVYWYQQSLDQGLQFLIQYYNGEERAKGNILERFSAQQFPDLHSELNLSSLELGDSALYFCASSLGGKGNNSPLHFGNGTRLTVT.

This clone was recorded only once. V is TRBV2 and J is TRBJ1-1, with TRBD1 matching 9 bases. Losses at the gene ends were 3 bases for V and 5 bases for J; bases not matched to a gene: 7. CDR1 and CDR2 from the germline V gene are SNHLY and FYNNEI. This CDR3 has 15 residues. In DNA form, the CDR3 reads TGTGCCAGCAGTGATGAAGGGACAGGGAGGACTGAAGCTTTCTTT. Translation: CASSDEGTGRTEAFF.

The CDR3 protein is CTSSQDSRVGTDTQYF. The CDR3 bases are TGCACCAGCAGCCAAGACAGCAGGGTTGGCACAGATACGCAGTATTTT. The gene calls are TRBV1 and TRBJ2-3; TRBD1 is the table's D call, not checked against the DNA. TRBV1 is a pseudogene segment. This CDR3 has 16 amino acids.

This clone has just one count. CDR3 sequence (DNA): TGTGCCAGCAGCCGTCGGCCAGGGACTAGCCTCTACAATGAGCAGTTCTTC. Protein: CASSRRPGTSLYNEQFF. The V and J genes are TRBV27 and TRBJ2-1; 9 bases fit TRBD2. V was pared by 6 bases and J by 3 bases, with 12 bases of the junction left unmatched. The length of the CDR3 is 17 residues. Germline lookup yields CDR1 MNHEY and CDR2 SMNVEV (reference sequence).